This TCR beta chain was identified during a study of blood T cell repertoires in COVID-19. Study-wide context: Nucleic acid was either cDNA or gDNA, and it came from T cells, B-cell-depleted T cells, or PBMCs.

The CDR3 spans 14 residues. In germline, CDR1 is GTSNPN, CDR2 SVGIG (reference sequence). V was pared by 1 base and J by 6 bases, with 13 bases between. TCRdb keeps only in-frame clones here, not all; method: immunoSEQ multiplex PCR. In the table there are fewer than 350,000 clones, about 82% of which are singletons. The chain uses TRBV30 and TRBJ1-5, with D hard to call. Sequenced material: peripheral blood. The sequence was obtained from a human donor in a cohort sampled during active COVID-19. The CDR3 loop reads CAWSGSLGGQPQHF. The CDR3 DNA reads as TGTGCCTGGAGTGGCAGTCTGGGAGGTCAGCCCCAGCATTTT.